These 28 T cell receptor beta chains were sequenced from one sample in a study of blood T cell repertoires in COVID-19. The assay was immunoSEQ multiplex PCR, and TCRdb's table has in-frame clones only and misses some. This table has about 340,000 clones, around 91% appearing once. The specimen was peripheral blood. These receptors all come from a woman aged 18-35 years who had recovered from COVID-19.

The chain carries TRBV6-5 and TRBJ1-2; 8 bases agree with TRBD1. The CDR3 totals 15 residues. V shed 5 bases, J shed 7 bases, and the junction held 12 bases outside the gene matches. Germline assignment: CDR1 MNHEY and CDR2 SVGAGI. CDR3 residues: CASSREGQGEGGYTF. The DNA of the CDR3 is TGTGCCAGCAGTCGAGAAGGACAGGGTGAGGGTGGCTACACCTTC.

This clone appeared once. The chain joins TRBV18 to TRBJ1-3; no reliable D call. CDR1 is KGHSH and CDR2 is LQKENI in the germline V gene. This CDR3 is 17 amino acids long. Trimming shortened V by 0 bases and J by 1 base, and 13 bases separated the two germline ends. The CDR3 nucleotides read TGTGCCAGCTCACCACCGTCCCAGGCAGCATCTGGAAACACCATATATTTT. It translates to CASSPPSQAASGNTIYF. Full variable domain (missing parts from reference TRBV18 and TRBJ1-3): NAGVMQNPRHLVRRRGQEARLRCSPMKGHSHVYWYRQLPEEGLKFMVYLQKENIIDESGMPKERFSAEFPKEGPSILRIQQVVRGDSAAYFCASSPPSQAASGNTIYFGEGSWLTVV.

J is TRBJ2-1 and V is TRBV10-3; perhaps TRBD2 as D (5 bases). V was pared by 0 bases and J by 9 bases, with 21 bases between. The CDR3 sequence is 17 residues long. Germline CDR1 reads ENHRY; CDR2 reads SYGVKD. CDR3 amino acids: CAISESIAGVGGGEQFF. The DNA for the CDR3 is TGTGCCATCAGTGAGTCGATAGCTGGGGTGGGCGGAGGTGAGCAGTTCTTC.

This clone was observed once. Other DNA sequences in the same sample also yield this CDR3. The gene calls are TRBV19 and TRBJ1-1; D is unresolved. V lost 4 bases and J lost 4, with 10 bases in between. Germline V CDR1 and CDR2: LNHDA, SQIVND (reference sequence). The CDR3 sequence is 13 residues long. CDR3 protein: CASSTQRGTEAFF. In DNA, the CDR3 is TGTGCCAGTAGTACCCAACGGGGCACTGAAGCTTTCTTT.

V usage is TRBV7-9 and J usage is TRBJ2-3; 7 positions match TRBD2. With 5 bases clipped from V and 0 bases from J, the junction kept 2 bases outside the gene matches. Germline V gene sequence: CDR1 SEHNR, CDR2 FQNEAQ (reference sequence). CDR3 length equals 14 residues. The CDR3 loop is CASSVSGSTDTQYF. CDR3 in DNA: TGTGCCAGCAGCGTTAGCGGGAGCACAGATACGCAGTATTTT.

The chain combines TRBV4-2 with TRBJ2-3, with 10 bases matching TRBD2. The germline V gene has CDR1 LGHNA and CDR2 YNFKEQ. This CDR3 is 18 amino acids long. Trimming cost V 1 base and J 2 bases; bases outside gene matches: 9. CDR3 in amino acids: CASSQGKGLAQNTDTQYF. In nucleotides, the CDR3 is TGTGCCAGCAGCCAAGGAAAGGGACTAGCGCAGAACACAGATACGCAGTATTTT.

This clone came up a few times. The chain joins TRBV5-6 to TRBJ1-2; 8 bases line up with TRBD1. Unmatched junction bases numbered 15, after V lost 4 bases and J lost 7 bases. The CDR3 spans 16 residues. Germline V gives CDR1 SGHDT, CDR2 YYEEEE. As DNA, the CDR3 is TGTGCCAGCAGCCATAGACAGGGGACACGGTCCGCTGGCTACACCTTC. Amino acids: CASSHRQGTRSAGYTF.

CDR3 sequence (DNA): TGTGCCAGCAGTTACTACCGACAGGGGGTGAACACTGAAGCTTTCTTT. Its protein is CASSYYRQGVNTEAFF. The rearrangement links TRBV6-5 to TRBJ1-1; 9 bases align to TRBD1. Germline loops: CDR1 MNHEY, CDR2 SVGAGI. V shed 1 base and J 0 bases; nucleotides not matched to a gene: 3. The CDR3 has 16 residues.

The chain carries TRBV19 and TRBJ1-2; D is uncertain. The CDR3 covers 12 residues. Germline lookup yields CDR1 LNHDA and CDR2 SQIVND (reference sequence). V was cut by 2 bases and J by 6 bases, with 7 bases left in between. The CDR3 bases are TGTGCCAGTAGTATACCCGAGGATGGCTACACCTTC. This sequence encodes CASSIPEDGYTF.

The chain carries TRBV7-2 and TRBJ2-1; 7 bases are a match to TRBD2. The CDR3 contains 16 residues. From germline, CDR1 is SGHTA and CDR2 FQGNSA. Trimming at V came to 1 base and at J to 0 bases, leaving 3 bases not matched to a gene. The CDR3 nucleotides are TGTGCCAGCAGCTTAGGAGCGGGGAGCTCCTACAATGAGCAGTTCTTC. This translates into CASSLGAGSSYNEQFF.

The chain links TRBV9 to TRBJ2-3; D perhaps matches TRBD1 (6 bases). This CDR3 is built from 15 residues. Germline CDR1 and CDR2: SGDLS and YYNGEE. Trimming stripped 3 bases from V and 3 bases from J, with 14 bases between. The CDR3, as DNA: TGTGCCAGCAGCGAAGAAATCAGGGGAACAGATACGCAGTATTTT. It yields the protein CASSEEIRGTDTQYF.

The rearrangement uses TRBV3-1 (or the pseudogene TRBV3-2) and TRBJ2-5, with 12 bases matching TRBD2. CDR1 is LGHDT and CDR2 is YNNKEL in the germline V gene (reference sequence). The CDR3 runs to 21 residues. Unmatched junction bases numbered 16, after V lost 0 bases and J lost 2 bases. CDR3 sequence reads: CASSQEQDRITSGRNQETQYF. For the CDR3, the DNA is TGTGCCAGCAGCCAAGAGCAGGACAGGATTACTAGCGGGAGGAATCAAGAGACCCAGTACTTC.

The CDR3 region is CASSNSVTEAFF. The CDR3 DNA is TGTGCCAGCAGCAATTCGGTCACTGAAGCTTTCTTT. This rearrangement joins TRBV12-3 or TRBV12-4 to TRBJ1-1; D is unresolved. The CDR3 length is 12 residues. The V end lost 6 bases, the J end lost 4 bases, and 9 bases lay between the germline ends.

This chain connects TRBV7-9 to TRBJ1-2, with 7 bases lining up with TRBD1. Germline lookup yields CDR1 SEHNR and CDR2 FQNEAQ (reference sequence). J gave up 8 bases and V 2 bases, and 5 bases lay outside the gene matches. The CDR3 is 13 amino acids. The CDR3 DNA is TGTGCCAGCAGCTTAACAGGGGTGGGAGGCTACACCTTC. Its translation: CASSLTGVGGYTF.

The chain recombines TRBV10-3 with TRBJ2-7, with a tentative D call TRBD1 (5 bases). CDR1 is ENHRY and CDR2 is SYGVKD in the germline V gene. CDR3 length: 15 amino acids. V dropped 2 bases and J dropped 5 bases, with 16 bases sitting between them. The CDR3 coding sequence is TGTGCCATCAGTGAGAACTTGGGCAGGGTCCACGAGCAGTACGTC. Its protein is CAISENLGRVHEQYV.

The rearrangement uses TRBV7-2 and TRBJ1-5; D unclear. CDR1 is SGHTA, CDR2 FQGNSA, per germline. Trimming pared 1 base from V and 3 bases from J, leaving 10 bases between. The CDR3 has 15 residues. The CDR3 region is CASSLDARYNQPQHF. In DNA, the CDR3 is TGTGCCAGCAGCTTAGATGCCAGATACAATCAGCCCCAGCATTTT.

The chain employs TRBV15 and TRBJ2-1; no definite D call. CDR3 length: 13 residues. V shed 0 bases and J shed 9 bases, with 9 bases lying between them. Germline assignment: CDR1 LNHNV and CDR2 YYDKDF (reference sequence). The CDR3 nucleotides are TGTGCCACCAGCAGAGATCTAGTCCCTGAGCAGTTCTTC. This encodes CATSRDLVPEQFF.

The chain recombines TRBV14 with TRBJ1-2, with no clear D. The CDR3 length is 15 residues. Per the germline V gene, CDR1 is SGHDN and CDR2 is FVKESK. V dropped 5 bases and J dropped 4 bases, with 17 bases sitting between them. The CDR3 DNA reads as TGTGCCAGCAGCGAGACTCGGGTTACCTTCTATGGCTACACCTTC. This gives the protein CASSETRVTFYGYTF.

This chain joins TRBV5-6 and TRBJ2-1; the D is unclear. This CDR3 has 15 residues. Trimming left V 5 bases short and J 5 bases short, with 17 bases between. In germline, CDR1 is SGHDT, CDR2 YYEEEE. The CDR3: CASSSLPRMNNEQFF. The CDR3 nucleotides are TGTGCCAGCAGTAGCCTACCCCGAATGAACAATGAGCAGTTCTTC.

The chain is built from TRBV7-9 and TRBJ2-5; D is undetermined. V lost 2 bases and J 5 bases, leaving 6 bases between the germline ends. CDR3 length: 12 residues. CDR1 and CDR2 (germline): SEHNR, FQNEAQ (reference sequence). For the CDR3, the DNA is TGTGCCAGCAGCTTAAAACGGGAGACCCAGTACTTC. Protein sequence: CASSLKRETQYF.

CDR3 nucleotide sequence: TGCGCCAGCAGCCAAGAGCTACGCAATGAGCAGTTCTTC. It encodes CASSQELRNEQFF. The chain uses TRBV4-3 and TRBJ2-1; D is undetermined. The V and J ends lost 0 bases and 6 bases respectively, with 6 bases between them. From germline, CDR1 is LGHNA and CDR2 YSLEER. This CDR3 is built from 13 residues.

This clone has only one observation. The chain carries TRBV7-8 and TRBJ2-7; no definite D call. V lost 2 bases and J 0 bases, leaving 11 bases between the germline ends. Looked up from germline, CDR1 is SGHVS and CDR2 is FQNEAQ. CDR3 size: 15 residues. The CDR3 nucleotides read TGTGCCAGCAGCTTAAATAGCTACCTCTCCTACGAGCAGTACGTC. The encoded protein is CASSLNSYLSYEQYV.

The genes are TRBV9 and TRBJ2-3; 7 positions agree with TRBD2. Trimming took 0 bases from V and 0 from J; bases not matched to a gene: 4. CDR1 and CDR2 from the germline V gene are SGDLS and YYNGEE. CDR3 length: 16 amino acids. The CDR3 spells CASSVGVSGSTDTQYF. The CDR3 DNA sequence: TGTGCCAGCAGCGTAGGGGTTAGCGGGAGCACAGATACGCAGTATTTT.

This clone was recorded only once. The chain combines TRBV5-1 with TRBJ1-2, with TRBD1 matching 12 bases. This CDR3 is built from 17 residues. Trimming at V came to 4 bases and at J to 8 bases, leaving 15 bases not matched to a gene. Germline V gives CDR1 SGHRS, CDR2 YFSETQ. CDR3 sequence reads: CASSPYRDRGLGEGYTF. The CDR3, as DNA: TGCGCCAGCAGCCCGTACCGGGACAGGGGGCTTGGAGAGGGCTACACCTTC.

CDR3 DNA sequence: TGTGCCAGCAGCTTAGATAACGACAGGGGGCTTGGCAATCAGCCCCAGCATTTT. Translation gives CASSLDNDRGLGNQPQHF. The rearrangement uses TRBV7-7 and TRBJ1-5, with 10 bases matching TRBD1. The germline gives CDR1 SSHAT, CDR2 FNYEAQ (reference sequence). This CDR3 spans 18 amino acids. The V gene end was trimmed by 1 base and the J gene end by 2 bases; junction bases not matched to a gene: 8.

CDR3 DNA sequence: TGCAGCGAAGTCGAACCAGGGTTCGGCTACACCTTC. Its protein product is CSEVEPGFGYTF. The chain carries TRBV29-1 and TRBJ1-2; possible D gene TRBD1, 5 bases. Looked up from germline, CDR1 is SQVTM and CDR2 is ANQGSEA. The CDR3 covers 12 residues. The V end was cut by 7 bases, the J end by 8 bases, with 17 bases between. Combining the CDR3 with reference TRBV29-1 and TRBJ1-2 gives the whole variable domain SAVISQKPSRDICQRGTSLTIQCQVDSQVTMMFWYRQQPGQSLTLIATANQGSEATYESGFVIDKFPISRPNLTFSTLTVSNMSPEDSSIYLCSEVEPGFGYTFGSGTRLTVV.

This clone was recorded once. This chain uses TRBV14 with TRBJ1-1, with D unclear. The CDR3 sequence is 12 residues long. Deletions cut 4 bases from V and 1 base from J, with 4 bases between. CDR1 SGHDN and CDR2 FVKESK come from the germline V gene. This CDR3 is CASSPGNTEAFF. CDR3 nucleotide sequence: TGTGCCAGCAGCCCGGGGAACACTGAAGCTTTCTTT.

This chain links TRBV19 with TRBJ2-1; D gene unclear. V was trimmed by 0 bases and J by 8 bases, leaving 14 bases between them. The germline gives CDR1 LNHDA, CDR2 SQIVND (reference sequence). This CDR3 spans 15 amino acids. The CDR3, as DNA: TGTGCCAGTAGTATAGATGGTGGCGGCAAGCATGAGCAGTTCTTC. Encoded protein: CASSIDGGGKHEQFF. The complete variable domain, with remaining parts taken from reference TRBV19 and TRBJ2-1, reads DGGITQSPKYLFRKEGQNVTLSCEQNLNHDAMYWYRQDPGQGLRLIYYSQIVNDFQKGDIAEGYSVSREKKESFPLTVTSAQKNPTAFYLCASSIDGGGKHEQFFGPGTRLTVL.